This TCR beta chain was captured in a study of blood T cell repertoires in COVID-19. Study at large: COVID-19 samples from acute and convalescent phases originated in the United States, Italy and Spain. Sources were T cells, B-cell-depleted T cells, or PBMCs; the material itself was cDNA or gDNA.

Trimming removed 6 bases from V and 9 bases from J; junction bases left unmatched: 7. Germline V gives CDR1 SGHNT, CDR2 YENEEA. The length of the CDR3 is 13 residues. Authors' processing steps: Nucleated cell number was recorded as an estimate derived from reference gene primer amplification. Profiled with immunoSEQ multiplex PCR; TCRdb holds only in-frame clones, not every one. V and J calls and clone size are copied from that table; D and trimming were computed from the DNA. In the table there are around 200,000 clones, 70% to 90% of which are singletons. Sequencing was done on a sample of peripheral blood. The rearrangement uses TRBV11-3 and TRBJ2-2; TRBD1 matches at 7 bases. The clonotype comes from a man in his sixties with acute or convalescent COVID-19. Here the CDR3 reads CASSQRQGWELFF. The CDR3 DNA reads TGTGCCAGCAGTCAAAGACAGGGTTGGGAGCTGTTTTTT.